The rows below give T cell receptor beta chains drawn from one sample of a study of cytomegalovirus exposure and HLA in healthy donors. Data came from immunoSEQ multiplex PCR; TCRdb stores just in-frame clones and leaves some out. Of roughly 84,000 clones detected, around 90% appear once; the ten largest clones hold about 2.2%. The sample comprised PBMCs. Receptors originate from a man in his thirties or forties in good health and CMV-seronegative. Each CDR3 is given with its conserved first and last residue. D genes are given only for firm matches. The size of a clone is reported for some rows only, either as once, few or many, or as a class for expanded clones.

>TRBJ2-2|once|TRBV9|.
CASSVVSTVTGELFF
TGTGCCAGCAGCGTAGTCTCGACAGTCACCGGGGAGCTGTTTTTT
>TRBJ2-5|.|TRBV5-1|TRBD2
CASSLAPGLAGGQETQYF
TGCGCCAGCAGCTTGGCCCCCGGACTAGCGGGGGGACAAGAGACCCAGTACTTC
>TRBJ2-7|.|TRBV9|.
CASSVDDREVQRQYF
TGTGCCAGCAGCGTAGATGACAGGGAGGTCCAGCGGCAGTACTTC
>TRBJ1-5|.|TRBV11-3|TRBD1
CASSFTMTGGSNQPQHF
TGTGCCAGCAGCTTCACTATGACAGGGGGTAGCAATCAGCCCCAGCATTTT
>TRBJ2-7|.|TRBV6-5|TRBD2
CASSPGGGASYEQYF
TGTGCCAGCAGCCCCGGGGGGGGAGCGTCCTACGAGCAGTACTTC
>TRBJ1-2|.|TRBV27|TRBD1
CASSATGGRGYTF
TGTGCCAGCAGTGCCACAGGGGGCCGGGGCTACACCTTC
>TRBJ1-1|.|TRBV6-5|.
CASSYRQSNTEAFF
TGTGCCAGCAGTTACCGACAGTCGAACACTGAAGCTTTCTTT
>TRBJ2-1|.|TRBV19|.
CASSIEISSYNEQFF
TGTGCCAGTAGTATTGAGATTAGCTCCTACAATGAGCAGTTCTTC
>TRBJ2-5|.|TRBV19|TRBD2
CASSWGGETQYF
TGTGCCAGTAGCTGGGGGGGAGAGACCCAGTACTTC
>TRBJ1-2|.|TRBV19|.
CASNVGRYGYTF
TGTGCCAGTAATGTGGGCCGGTATGGCTACACCTTC
>TRBJ2-1|.|TRBV7-2|TRBD1
CAIRFLDRGRTYNEQFF
TGTGCCATCCGCTTTCTGGACAGGGGGCGGACATACAATGAGCAGTTCTTC
>TRBJ2-5|.|TRBV19|TRBD1
CASTGTGGETQYF
TGTGCCAGTACCGGGACAGGGGGAGAGACCCAGTACTTC
>TRBJ2-6|.|TRBV27|.
CASSLGGGRSSGANVLTF
TGTGCCAGCAGTTTAGGGGGCGGACGGAGCTCTGGGGCCAACGTCCTGACTTTC
>TRBJ1-1|.|TRBV19|.
CASNLGQSEAFF
TGTGCCAGTAACCTCGGACAGTCTGAAGCTTTCTTT
>TRBJ2-1|.|TRBV27|.
CASSLYYADEQFF
TGTGCCAGCAGTTTATACTACGCAGATGAGCAGTTCTTC
>TRBJ2-2|few|TRBV19|.
CASSIQGGRPGELFF
TGTGCCAGTAGTATACAGGGTGGTCGTCCCGGGGAGCTGTTTTTT
>TRBJ2-1|.|TRBV29-1|TRBD2
CSPRLATYNEQFF
TGCAGCCCACGACTAGCGACCTACAATGAGCAGTTCTTC
>TRBJ1-5|.|TRBV19|.
CASSIGLENHQPQHF
TGTGCCAGTAGTATAGGGCTGGAGAATCATCAGCCCCAGCATTTT
>TRBJ1-6|.|TRBV5-1|TRBD1
CASSLEGQINSPLHF
TGCGCCAGCAGCTTGGAGGGACAGATAAATTCACCCCTCCACTTT
>TRBJ2-7|.|TRBV7-9|TRBD1
CASSLRGGEPAYEQYF
TGTGCCAGCAGCTTGAGAGGGGGCGAACCGGCCTACGAGCAGTACTTC
>TRBJ2-7|.|TRBV19|.
CASSHGENYEQYF
TGTGCCAGTTCCCACGGAGAGAACTACGAGCAGTACTTC
>TRBJ2-7|.|TRBV18|.
CASSPPSGSSYEQYF
TGTGCCAGCTCACCACCTTCCGGGAGCTCCTACGAGCAGTACTTC
>TRBJ1-1|.|TRBV6-5|TRBD1
CASSRTGDTEAFF
TGTGCCAGCAGTCGGACAGGGGACACTGAAGCTTTCTTT
>TRBJ2-3|.|TRBV6-1|.
CASSSAGLGIDTQYF
TGTGCCAGCAGTTCGGCGGGGCTGGGGATAGATACGCAGTATTTT
>TRBJ2-2|.|TRBV6-5|.
CASRGLAANTGELFF
TGTGCCAGCCGGGGGCTAGCGGCGAACACCGGGGAGCTGTTTTTT
>TRBJ2-5|.|TRBV5-4|TRBD2
CASSDTSGLQETQYF
TGTGCCAGCAGCGACACTAGCGGCCTCCAAGAGACCCAGTACTTC
>TRBJ2-7|.|TRBV5-6|TRBD2
CASSPGGSLYEQYF
TGTGCCAGCAGCCCGGGGGGGTCCCTCTACGAGCAGTACTTC
>TRBJ2-1|.|TRBV7-9|.
CASSLRRLEVDEQFF
TGTGCCAGCAGCCTAAGAAGGTTAGAGGTGGATGAGCAGTTCTTC
>TRBJ2-7|.|TRBV9|TRBD2
CASSPGTSGNTYEQYF
TGTGCCAGCAGCCCGGGGACTAGCGGGAACACCTACGAGCAGTACTTC
>TRBJ1-4|.|TRBV11-2|TRBD1
CASSPNLGQTEKLFF
TGTGCCAGCAGCCCCAACCTGGGACAGACTGAAAAACTGTTTTTT